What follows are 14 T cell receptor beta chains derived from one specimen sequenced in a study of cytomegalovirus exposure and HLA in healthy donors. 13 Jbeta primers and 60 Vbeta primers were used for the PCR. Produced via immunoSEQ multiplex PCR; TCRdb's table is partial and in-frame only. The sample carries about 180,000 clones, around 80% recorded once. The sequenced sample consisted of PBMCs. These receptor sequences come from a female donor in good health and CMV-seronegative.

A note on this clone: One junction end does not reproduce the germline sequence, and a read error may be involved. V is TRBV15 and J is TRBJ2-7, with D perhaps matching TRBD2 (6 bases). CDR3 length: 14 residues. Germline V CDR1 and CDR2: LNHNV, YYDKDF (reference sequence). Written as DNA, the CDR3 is TGTGTCACCAGCAGAGATTCGCTAGCGTACGAGCAGTACTTC. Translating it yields CVTSRDSLAYEQYF.

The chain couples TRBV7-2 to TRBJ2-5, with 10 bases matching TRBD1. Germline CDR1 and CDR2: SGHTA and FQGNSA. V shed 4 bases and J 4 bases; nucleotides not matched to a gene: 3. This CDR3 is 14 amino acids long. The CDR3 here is CASSWGQGSETQYF. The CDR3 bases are TGTGCCAGCAGCTGGGGACAGGGGTCAGAGACCCAGTACTTC.

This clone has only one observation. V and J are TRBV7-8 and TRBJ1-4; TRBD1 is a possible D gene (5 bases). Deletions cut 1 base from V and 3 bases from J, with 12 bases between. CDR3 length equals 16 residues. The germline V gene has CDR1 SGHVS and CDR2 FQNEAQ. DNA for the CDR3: TGTGCCAGCAGCTTAGGGGGGGGGAGGGCTAATGAAAAACTGTTTTTT. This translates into CASSLGGGRANEKLFF.

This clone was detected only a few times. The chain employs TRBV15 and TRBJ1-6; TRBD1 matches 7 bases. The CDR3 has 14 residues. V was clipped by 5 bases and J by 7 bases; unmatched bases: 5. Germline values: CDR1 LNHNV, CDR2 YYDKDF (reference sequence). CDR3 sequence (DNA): TGTGCCACCAGCCGGGACAGCCCCAATTCACCCCTCCACTTT. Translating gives CATSRDSPNSPLHF.

The CDR3 DNA sequence: TGTGCCAGCAGCTTGGCCGGGACAGGGGCGATCACCTACGAGCAGTACTTC. Translating gives CASSLAGTGAITYEQYF. The V call is TRBV5-5, the J call TRBJ2-7; 10 positions agree with TRBD1. The length of the CDR3 is 17 residues. Germline assignment: CDR1 SGHKS and CDR2 YYEKEE (reference sequence). The V gene end was trimmed by 0 bases and the J gene end by 2 bases; junction bases not matched to a gene: 8.

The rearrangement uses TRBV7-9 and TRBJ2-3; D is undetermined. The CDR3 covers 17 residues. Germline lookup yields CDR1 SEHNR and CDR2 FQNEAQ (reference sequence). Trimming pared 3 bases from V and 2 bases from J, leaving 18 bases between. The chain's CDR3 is CASSFRARTGITDTQYF. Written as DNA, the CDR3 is TGTGCCAGCAGCTTTCGAGCCCGAACGGGTATCACAGATACGCAGTATTTT.

The CDR3 nucleotides are TGTGCCAGCAGCCAGGGAACGCGCACAGATACGCAGTATTTT. Translated: CASSQGTRTDTQYF. The chain uses TRBV2 and TRBJ2-3, with a weak D call TRBD1 (5 bases). V was clipped by 6 bases and J by 1 base, with 11 bases between them. Per germline, CDR1 SNHLY and CDR2 FYNNEI. The CDR3 length is 14 residues. The whole variable domain, remainder taken from reference TRBV2 and TRBJ2-3, is EPEVTQTPSHQVTQMGQEVILRCVPISNHLYFYWYRQILGQKVEFLVSFYNNEISEKSEIFDDQFSVERPDGSNFTLKIRSTKLEDSAMYFCASSQGTRTDTQYFGPGTRLTVL.

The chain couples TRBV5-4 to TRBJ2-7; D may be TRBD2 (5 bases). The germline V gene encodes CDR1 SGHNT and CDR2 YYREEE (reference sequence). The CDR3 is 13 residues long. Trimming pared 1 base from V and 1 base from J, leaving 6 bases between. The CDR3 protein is CASSLRTSYEQYF. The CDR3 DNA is TGTGCCAGCAGCTTGAGGACTTCCTACGAGCAGTACTTC. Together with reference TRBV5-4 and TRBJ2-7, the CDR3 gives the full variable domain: ETGVTQSPTHLIKTRGQQVTLRCSSQSGHNTVSWYQQALGQGPQFIFQYYREEENGRGNFPPRFSGLQFPNYSSELNVNALELDDSALYLCASSLRTSYEQYFGPGTRLTVT.

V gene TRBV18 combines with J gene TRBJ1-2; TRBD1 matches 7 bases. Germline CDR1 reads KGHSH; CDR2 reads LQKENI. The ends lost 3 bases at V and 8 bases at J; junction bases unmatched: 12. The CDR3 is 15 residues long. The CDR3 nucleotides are TGTGCCAGCTCACCTTACGACAGGGAATGGCGCGGCTACACCTTC. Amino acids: CASSPYDREWRGYTF.

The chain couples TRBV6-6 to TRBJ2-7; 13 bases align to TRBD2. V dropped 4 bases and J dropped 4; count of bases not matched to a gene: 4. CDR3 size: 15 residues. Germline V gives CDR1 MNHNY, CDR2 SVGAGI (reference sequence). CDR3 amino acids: CASSLGLAGKYEQYF. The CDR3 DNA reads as TGTGCCAGCAGTTTGGGACTAGCGGGAAAGTACGAGCAGTACTTC.

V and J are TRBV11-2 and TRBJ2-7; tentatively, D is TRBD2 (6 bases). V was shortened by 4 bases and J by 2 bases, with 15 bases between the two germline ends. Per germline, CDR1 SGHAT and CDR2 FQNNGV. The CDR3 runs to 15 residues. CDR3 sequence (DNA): TGTGCCAGCAGCTACAACCGGGACTCAACCTACGAGCAGTACTTC. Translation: CASSYNRDSTYEQYF.

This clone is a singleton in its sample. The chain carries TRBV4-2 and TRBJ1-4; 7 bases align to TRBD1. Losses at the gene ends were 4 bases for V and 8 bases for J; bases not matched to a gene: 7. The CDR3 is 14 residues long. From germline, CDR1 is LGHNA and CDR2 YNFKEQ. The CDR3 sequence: CASSRAGQTEKLFF. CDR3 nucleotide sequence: TGTGCCAGCAGCCGGGCGGGACAGACAGAAAAACTGTTTTTT.

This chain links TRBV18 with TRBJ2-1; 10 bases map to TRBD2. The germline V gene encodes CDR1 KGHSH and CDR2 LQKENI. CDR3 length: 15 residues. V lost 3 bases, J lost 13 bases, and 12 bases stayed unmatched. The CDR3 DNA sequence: TGTGCCAGCTCACCTAGCGGGGGGCCTACAAACCGACAGTTCTTC. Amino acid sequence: CASSPSGGPTNRQFF.

The CDR3 is CASSAQTGGEQYF. The DNA for the CDR3 is TGTGCCAGCAGCGCCCAGACCGGGGGGGAGCAGTACTTC. The chain joins TRBV9 to TRBJ2-7, with 7 bases matching TRBD2. After removal of 3 bases from V and 7 bases from J, the junction contained 7 bases not matched to a gene. Germline V gene data show CDR1 as SGDLS and CDR2 as YYNGEE. This CDR3 has 13 residues.